A selection of T cell receptor beta chains follows, all from one sample in a study of blood T cells in healthy people across ages. TCRdb itself ran the 5' RACE reads through MiXCR, one entry per CDR3 protein. The sample lists approximately 1.5 million distinct CDR3 sequences, about 35% seen once, with about 11% in the top ten. Sequenced sample: blood. These receptors all come from a woman aged 30 to 39 in good health. The CDR3 runs from the conserved cysteine through the conserved F or W. A D gene is named only where the DNA matches it firmly. For some rows the clone size is stated as once, few or many, or as a class when expanded; others skip it.

TGCGCCAGCAGCCCCCCGGGACAGGGGAATGAAAAACTGTTTTTT	CASSPPGQGNEKLFF	TRBD1	TRBJ1-4	TRBV4-1	many
TGTGCCACCAGTGATCCTACGGGGGAGCAGTACTTC	CATSDPTGEQYF	NA	TRBJ2-7	TRBV24-1	few
TGCAGTGCTAGAGATGGCCAGCGGGAGGGCCATAAGCAGTACTTC	CSARDGQREGHKQYF	TRBD2	TRBJ2-7	TRBV20-1	NA
TGTGCCAGCAGCCAAGACCCGCAGGGCCGACATACGCAGTATTTT	CASSQDPQGRHTQYF	NA	TRBJ2-3	TRBV3-1	NA
TGTGCCAGCAGTCCCGGTTACTCTACCTACAATGAGCAGTTCTTC	CASSPGYSTYNEQFF	NA	TRBJ2-1	TRBV27	NA
TGCAGTGCTAGAGATGCCGAGACCACAACAGATACGCAGTATTTT	CSARDAETTTDTQYF	NA	TRBJ2-3	TRBV20-1	many
TGTGCCCGCTCCCTGAAATTGGGCACTGAAGCTTTCTTT	CARSLKLGTEAFF	NA	TRBJ1-1	TRBV28	once
TGTGCCAGCAGTCAACAGGGCCAGAATCAGCCCCAGCATTTT	CASSQQGQNQPQHF	NA	TRBJ1-5	TRBV6-2/TRBV6-3	once
TGCAGCGTTGGCGCGGATAGCAATCAGCCCCAGCATTTT	CSVGADSNQPQHF	NA	TRBJ1-5	TRBV29-1	many
TGCAGTGCTCCTGAGGCGGGACAGGGCTATGGCTACACCTTC	CSAPEAGQGYGYTF	TRBD1	TRBJ1-2	TRBV20-1	many
TGTGCCAGCGGCTTGTCCACCTACAATGAGCAGTTCTTC	CASGLSTYNEQFF	NA	TRBJ2-1	TRBV6-1	NA
TGCGCCAGCAGCCAAGATACTACGGCTCCCTGGGGGGGAGCTTTCTTT	CASSQDTTAPWGGAFF	NA	TRBJ1-1	TRBV4-1	few
TGTGCCAGCCTTGGCGGGGGGGGCAATGAGCAGTTCTTC	CASLGGGGNEQFF	TRBD2	TRBJ2-1	TRBV6-6	NA
TGCAGTGCTAGAGTACGGGGGGATAGCAATCAGCCCCAGCATTTT	CSARVRGDSNQPQHF	NA	TRBJ1-5	TRBV20-1	once
TGTGCCAGCAGTGTACCAGGGTCACCAAGGAGGGGCTACACCTTC	CASSVPGSPRRGYTF	NA	TRBJ1-2	TRBV6-1	few
TGTGCCAGCAGCCCGGGACAGGGATCAAATGAGCAGTTCTTC	CASSPGQGSNEQFF	TRBD1	TRBJ2-1	TRBV18	NA
TGCAGCGTTGGTGCCGGGGAGGGGGTTTATGGCTACACCTTC	CSVGAGEGVYGYTF	NA	TRBJ1-2	TRBV29-1	few
TGTGCCACCAGAGGCCAGAAGGTGGGTCAGCCCCAGCATTTT	CATRGQKVGQPQHF	NA	TRBJ1-5	TRBV6-5	NA
TGTGCCAGCAGCCATTGGGACGTATACGAGCAGTACTTC	CASSHWDVYEQYF	NA	TRBJ2-7	TRBV3-1	few
TGTGCCAGCAGGTTTCTCAGCGGCTCCTACGAGCAGTACTTC	CASRFLSGSYEQYF	NA	TRBJ2-7	TRBV27	NA
TGTGCCAGCAGCCCCCTAACGCCGGGAACACAAGAGACCCAGTACTTC	CASSPLTPGTQETQYF	NA	TRBJ2-5	TRBV3-1	once
TGTGCCAGTAGTATCAGAGGCTACGACAAAAACATTCAGTACTTC	CASSIRGYDKNIQYF	NA	TRBJ2-4	TRBV19	NA
TGTGCCAGCAGGACAGGGTTTGACGAGCAGTACTTC	CASRTGFDEQYF	TRBD1	TRBJ2-7	TRBV5-6	few
TGTGCCAGCTCATATGATGGGGCCTACGAGCAGTACTTC	CASSYDGAYEQYF	NA	TRBJ2-7	TRBV6-6	many
TGTGCCAGCACCCCTTATTTGGGGGAGGGAATGAATGAGCAGTTCTTC	CASTPYLGEGMNEQFF	TRBD2	TRBJ2-1	TRBV12-3/TRBV12-4	few
TGTGCCAGCAGCTTAAGTTTGCGGGGGGCTGGGGAGACCCAGTACTTC	CASSLSLRGAGETQYF	TRBD2	TRBJ2-5	TRBV7-9	few
TGCAGCGTTGATACTAGCGTCACAGGTACGCAGTATTTT	CSVDTSVTGTQYF	TRBD2	TRBJ2-3	TRBV29-1	NA
TGTGCCAGCAGCGACCGGGACAGGGGTGGCCATGAGCAGTTCTTC	CASSDRDRGGHEQFF	TRBD1	TRBJ2-1	TRBV11-3	NA
TGCAGTGGTATCGACGCCGGGACTAGTAAGGAGACCCAGTACTTC	CSGIDAGTSKETQYF	TRBD2	TRBJ2-5	TRBV20-1	few
TGTGCCAGCAGCTTGGTAGGGGGAGAAGAGACCCAGTACTTC	CASSLVGGEETQYF	NA	TRBJ2-5	TRBV5-1	many
TGTGCCAGCAGTTACAACCCTAGCGGGAATTTAGAGACCCAGTACTTC	CASSYNPSGNLETQYF	TRBD2	TRBJ2-5	TRBV6-2/TRBV6-3	few
TGCAGTGCTGGACAGGCGCCAGATACGCAGTATTTT	CSAGQAPDTQYF	TRBD1	TRBJ2-3	TRBV20-1	NA
TGTGCCAGCAGCGCGAGACTAGCGGGAGAACACATTCAGTACTTC	CASSARLAGEHIQYF	TRBD2	TRBJ2-4	TRBV2	few
TGTGCCAGCAGCCAAGCCTGGGCAGGGCCCTACGAGCAGTACTTC	CASSQAWAGPYEQYF	NA	TRBJ2-7	TRBV3-1	few
TGTGCCAGCAGCGTAGGGGGGCCAGGGTGGAACTATGGCTACACCTTC	CASSVGGPGWNYGYTF	NA	TRBJ1-2	TRBV9	NA
TGTGCCGGCAGCTCACCGGGACGGAAAAACATTCAGTACTTC	CAGSSPGRKNIQYF	NA	TRBJ2-4	TRBV7-2	NA